Sequencing of this T cell receptor (beta chain) was carried out in a study of early T cells in non-severe SARS-CoV-2 infection. This clonotype occurred many times. One entry per CDR3 protein, called by TCRdb with MiXCR from the 5' RACE reads. The sample lists roughly 30,000 distinct CDR3 sequences; about 4.6% were seen once. This TCR came from an adult who was a healthcare worker with PCR-confirmed SARS-CoV-2 infection or an uninfected control (not recorded which). Material: whole blood.

The CDR3 nucleotides are TGTGCCAGCAGCTTTGATCCAGGGCCCGACGAGCAGTACTTC. As protein: CASSFDPGPDEQYF. This sequence joins TRBV11-2 and TRBJ2-7; maybe TRBD1 (5 bases). The germline V gene encodes CDR1 SGHAT and CDR2 FQNNGV. With 3 bases removed from V and 5 bases from J, the gap between germline ends came to 14 bases. CDR3 size: 14 residues.